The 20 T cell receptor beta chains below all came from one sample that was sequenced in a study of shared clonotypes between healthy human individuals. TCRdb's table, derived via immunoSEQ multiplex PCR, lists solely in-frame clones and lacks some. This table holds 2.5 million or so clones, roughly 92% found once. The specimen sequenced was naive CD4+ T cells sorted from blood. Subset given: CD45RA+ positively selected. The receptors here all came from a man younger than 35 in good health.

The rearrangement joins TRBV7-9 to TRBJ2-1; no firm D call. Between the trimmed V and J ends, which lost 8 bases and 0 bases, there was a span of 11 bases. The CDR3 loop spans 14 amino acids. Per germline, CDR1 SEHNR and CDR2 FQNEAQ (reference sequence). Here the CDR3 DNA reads TGTGCCAGCCAGGAAGGTAGCTCCTACAATGAGCAGTTCTTC. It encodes CASQEGSSYNEQFF.

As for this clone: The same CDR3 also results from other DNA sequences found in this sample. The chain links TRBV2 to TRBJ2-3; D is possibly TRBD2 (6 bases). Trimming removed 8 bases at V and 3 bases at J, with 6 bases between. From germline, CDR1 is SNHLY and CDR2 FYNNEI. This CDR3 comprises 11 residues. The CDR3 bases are TGTGCCAGCGGGGGGACAGATACGCAGTATTTT. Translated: CASGGTDTQYF.

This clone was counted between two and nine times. The CDR3: CASSAQGKDTEAFF. CDR3 nucleotide sequence: TGTGCCAGCAGTGCACAGGGTAAGGACACTGAAGCTTTCTTT. V and J are TRBV6-4 and TRBJ1-1, with a possible D match to TRBD1 (6 bases). Looked up from germline, CDR1 is MRHNA and CDR2 is SNTAGT. The CDR3 covers 14 residues. V was clipped by 4 bases and J by 3 bases, with 12 bases between them.

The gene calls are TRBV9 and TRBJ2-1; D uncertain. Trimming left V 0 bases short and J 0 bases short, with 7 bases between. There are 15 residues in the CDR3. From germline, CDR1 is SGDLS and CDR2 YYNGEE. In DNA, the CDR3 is TGTGCCAGCAGCGTAGCGCCAAGCTCCTACAATGAGCAGTTCTTC. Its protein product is CASSVAPSSYNEQFF. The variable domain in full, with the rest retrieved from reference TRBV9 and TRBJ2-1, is DSGVTQTPKHLITATGQRVTLRCSPRSGDLSVYWYQQSLDQGLQFLIQYYNGEERAKGNILERFSAQQFPDLHSELNLSSLELGDSALYFCASSVAPSSYNEQFFGPGTRLTVL.

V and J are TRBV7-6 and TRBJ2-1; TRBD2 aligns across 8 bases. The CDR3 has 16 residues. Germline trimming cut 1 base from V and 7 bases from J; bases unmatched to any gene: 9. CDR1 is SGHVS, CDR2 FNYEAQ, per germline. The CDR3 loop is CASSLVAGLGLNEQFF. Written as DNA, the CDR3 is TGTGCCAGCAGCTTAGTCGCGGGACTAGGATTGAATGAGCAGTTCTTC.

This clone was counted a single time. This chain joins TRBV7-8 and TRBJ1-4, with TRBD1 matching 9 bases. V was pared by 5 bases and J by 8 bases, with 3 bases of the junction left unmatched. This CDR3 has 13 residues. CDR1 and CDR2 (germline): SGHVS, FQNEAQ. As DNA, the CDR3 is TGTGCCAGCAGCCCCGACAGGGGGGAAAAACTGTTTTTT. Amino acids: CASSPDRGEKLFF.

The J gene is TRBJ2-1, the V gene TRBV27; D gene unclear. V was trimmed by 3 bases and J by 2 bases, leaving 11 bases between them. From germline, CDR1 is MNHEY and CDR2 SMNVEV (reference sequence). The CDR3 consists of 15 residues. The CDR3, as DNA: TGTGCCAGCAGTTTGAGGCAGCCTGCCTACAATGAGCAGTTCTTC. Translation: CASSLRQPAYNEQFF.

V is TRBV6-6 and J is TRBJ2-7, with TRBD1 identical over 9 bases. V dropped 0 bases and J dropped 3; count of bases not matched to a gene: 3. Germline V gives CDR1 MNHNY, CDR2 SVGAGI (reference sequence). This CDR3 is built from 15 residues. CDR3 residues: CASSYSPGQGYEQYF. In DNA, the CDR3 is TGTGCCAGCAGTTACTCGCCGGGACAGGGCTACGAGCAGTACTTC.

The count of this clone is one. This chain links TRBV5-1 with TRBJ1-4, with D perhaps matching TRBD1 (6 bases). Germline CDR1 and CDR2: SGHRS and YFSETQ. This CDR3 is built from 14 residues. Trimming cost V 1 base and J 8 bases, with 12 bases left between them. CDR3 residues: CASSLYGQGEKLFF. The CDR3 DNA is TGCGCCAGCAGCTTGTACGGGCAGGGGGAAAAACTGTTTTTT.

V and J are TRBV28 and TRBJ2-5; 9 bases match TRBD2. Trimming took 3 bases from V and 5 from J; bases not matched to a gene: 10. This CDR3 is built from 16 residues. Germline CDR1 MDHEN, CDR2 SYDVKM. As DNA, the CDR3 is TGTGCCAGCAGTTTCCCCTTCGGCGGGGGGGTTGAGACCCAGTACTTC. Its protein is CASSFPFGGGVETQYF.

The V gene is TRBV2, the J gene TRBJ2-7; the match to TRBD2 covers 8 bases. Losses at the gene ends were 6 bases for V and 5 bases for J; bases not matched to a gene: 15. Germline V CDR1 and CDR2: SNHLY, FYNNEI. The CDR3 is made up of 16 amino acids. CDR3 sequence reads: CASRKERPGGTHEQYF. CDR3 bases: TGTGCCAGCAGGAAGGAGAGACCGGGGGGGACCCACGAGCAGTACTTC.

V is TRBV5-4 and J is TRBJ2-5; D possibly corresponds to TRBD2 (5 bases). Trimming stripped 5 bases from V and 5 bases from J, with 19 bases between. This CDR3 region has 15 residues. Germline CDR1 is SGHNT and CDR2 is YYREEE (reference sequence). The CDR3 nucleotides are TGTGCCAGCAGTTCCCAAGAAGTGGGCGGGGAGACCCAGTACTTC. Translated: CASSSQEVGGETQYF.

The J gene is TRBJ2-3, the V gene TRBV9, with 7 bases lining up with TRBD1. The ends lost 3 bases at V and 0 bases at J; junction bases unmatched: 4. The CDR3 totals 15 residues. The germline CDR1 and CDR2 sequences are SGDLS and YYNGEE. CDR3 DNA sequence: TGTGCCAGCAGCGCCGACAGGGCCAGCACAGATACGCAGTATTTT. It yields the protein CASSADRASTDTQYF. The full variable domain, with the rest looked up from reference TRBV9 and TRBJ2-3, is DSGVTQTPKHLITATGQRVTLRCSPRSGDLSVYWYQQSLDQGLQFLIQYYNGEERAKGNILERFSAQQFPDLHSELNLSSLELGDSALYFCASSADRASTDTQYFGPGTRLTVL.

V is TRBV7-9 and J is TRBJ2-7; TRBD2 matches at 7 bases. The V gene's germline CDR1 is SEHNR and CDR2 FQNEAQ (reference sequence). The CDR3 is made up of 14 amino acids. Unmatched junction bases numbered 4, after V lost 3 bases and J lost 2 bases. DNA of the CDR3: TGTGCCAGCAGCTTGACCGGGACTACCTACGAGCAGTACTTC. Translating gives CASSLTGTTYEQYF.

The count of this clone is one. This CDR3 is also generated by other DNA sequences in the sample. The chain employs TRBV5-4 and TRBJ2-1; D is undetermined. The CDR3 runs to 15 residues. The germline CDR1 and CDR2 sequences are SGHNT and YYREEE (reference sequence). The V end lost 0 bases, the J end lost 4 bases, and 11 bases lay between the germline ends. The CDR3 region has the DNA TGTGCCAGCAGCTTGGACACGGGTGGATACAATGAGCAGTTCTTC. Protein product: CASSLDTGGYNEQFF.

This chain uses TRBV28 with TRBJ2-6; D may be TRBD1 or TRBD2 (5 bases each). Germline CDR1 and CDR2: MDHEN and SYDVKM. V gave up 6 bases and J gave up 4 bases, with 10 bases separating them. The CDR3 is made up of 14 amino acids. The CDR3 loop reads CASSLGTGANVLTF. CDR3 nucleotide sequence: TGTGCCAGCAGCCTAGGGACCGGGGCCAACGTCCTGACTTTC. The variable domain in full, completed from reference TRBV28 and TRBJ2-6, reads DVKVTQSSRYLVKRTGEKVFLECVQDMDHENMFWYRQDPGLGLRLIYFSYDVKMKEKGDIPEGYSVSREKKERFSLILESASTNQTSMYLCASSLGTGANVLTFGAGSRLTVL.

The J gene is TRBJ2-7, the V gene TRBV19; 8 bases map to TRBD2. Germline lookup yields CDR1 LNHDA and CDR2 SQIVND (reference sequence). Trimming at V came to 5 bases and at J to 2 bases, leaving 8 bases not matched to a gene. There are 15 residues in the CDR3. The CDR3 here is CASSPLTSAPYEQYF. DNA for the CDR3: TGTGCCAGTAGTCCCCTGACTAGCGCGCCCTACGAGCAGTACTTC.

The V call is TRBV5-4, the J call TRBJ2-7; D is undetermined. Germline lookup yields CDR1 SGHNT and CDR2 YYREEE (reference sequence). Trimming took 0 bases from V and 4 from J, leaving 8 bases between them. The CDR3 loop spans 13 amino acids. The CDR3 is CASSLGQDYEQYF. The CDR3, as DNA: TGTGCCAGCAGCTTGGGCCAGGATTACGAGCAGTACTTC.

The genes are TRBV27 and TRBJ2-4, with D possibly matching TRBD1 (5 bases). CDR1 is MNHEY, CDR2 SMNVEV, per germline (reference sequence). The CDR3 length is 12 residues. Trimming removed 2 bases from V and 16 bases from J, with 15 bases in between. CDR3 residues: CASSLQGGLDYF. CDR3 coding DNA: TGTGCCAGCAGTTTACAGGGCGGCCTCGACTACTTC.

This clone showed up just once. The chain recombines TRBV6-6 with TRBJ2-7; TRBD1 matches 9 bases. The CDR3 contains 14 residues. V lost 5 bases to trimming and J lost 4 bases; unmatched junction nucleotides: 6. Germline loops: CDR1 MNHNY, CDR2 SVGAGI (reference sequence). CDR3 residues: CASSRRDRVYEQYF. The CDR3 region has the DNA TGTGCCAGCAGTCGCCGGGACAGGGTTTACGAGCAGTACTTC.